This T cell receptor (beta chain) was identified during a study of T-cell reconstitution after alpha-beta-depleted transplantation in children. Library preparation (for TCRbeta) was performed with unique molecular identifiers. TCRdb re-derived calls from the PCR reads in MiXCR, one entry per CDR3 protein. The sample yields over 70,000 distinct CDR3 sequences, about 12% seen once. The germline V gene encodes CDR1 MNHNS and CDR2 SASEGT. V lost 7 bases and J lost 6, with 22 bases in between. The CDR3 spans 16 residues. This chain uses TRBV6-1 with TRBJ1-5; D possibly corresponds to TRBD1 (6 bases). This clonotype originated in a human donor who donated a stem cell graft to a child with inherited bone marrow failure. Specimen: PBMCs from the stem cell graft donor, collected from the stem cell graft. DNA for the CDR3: TGTGCCAGCACCGAAAGGGGGGGGGCCGGGCGTCAGCCCCAGCATTTT. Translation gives CASTERGGAGRQPQHF.